One and the same sample provided the 10 T cell receptor beta chains below, sequenced in a study of blood T cells in healthy people across ages. With a J-beta primer mix and a sample-barcoded 5' primer, a second PCR ran about 7 to 12 cycles. TCRdb fed the 5' RACE reads into MiXCR, producing one record per CDR3 protein. Among 1.5 million to 2 million distinct CDR3 sequences listed, about 30% were seen once. Sequenced sample: blood. The receptors were gathered from a young woman in good health.

In this sample, this clonotype turned up a few times. This chain uses TRBV20-1 with TRBJ2-1; possibly TRBD1 for D (6 bases). CDR3 length: 17 residues. With 1 base removed from V and 0 bases from J, the gap between germline ends came to 16 bases. The V gene's germline CDR1 is DFQATT and CDR2 SNEGSKA (reference sequence). The DNA of the CDR3 is TGCAGTGCTAGAGGGACCCCTGGACAGAGCTCCTACAATGAGCAGTTCTTC. The encoded protein is CSARGTPGQSSYNEQFF.

This clonotype was picked up many times. J is TRBJ2-3 and V is TRBV5-1; D is uncertain. V lost 4 bases and J lost 2, with 8 bases in between. CDR1 is SGHRS, CDR2 YFSETQ, per germline. This CDR3 comprises 13 residues. The DNA of the CDR3 is TGCGCCAGCAGCCCCCAGATCACAGATACGCAGTATTTT. Its protein product is CASSPQITDTQYF.

Only a few counts were recorded for this clonotype. The chain combines TRBV6-6 with TRBJ2-2; unclear D gene. The CDR3 covers 13 residues. Germline loops: CDR1 MNHNY, CDR2 SVGAGI (reference sequence). Trimming removed 2 bases from V and 6 bases from J, with 7 bases in between. The CDR3 is CASSYPGSGELFF. The CDR3 DNA reads as TGTGCCAGCAGTTACCCAGGATCCGGGGAGCTGTTTTTT.

This clonotype was counted between two and nine times. The J gene is TRBJ2-3, the V gene TRBV27; D uncertain. Looked up from germline, CDR1 is MNHEY and CDR2 is SMNVEV (reference sequence). V was clipped by 6 bases and J by 0 bases, with 10 bases between them. This CDR3 has 14 amino acids. The CDR3 is CASRVLESTDTQYF. CDR3 nucleotide sequence: TGTGCCAGCAGGGTGCTGGAAAGCACAGATACGCAGTATTTT.

Comment on this clonotype: One end of the junction is discordant with germline, which a read error may explain. The V gene is TRBV9, the J gene TRBJ1-1, with TRBD1 as a possible D gene (5 bases). The V gene's germline CDR1 is SGDLS and CDR2 YYNGEE. This CDR3 region has 16 residues. CDR3 residues: CVSSGSTRGPNTEAFF. The CDR3 nucleotides are TGTGTCAGCAGCGGATCAACCCGGGGACCAAACACTGAAGCTTTCTTT.

The chain employs TRBV6-2 or TRBV6-3 and TRBJ2-5; D is perhaps TRBD1 (6 bases). V was clipped by 7 bases and J by 6 bases, with 18 bases between them. Germline loops: CDR1 MNHEY, CDR2 SVGEGT. The CDR3 runs to 14 residues. The chain's CDR3 is CASTPADSRKTQYF. CDR3 in DNA: TGTGCCAGCACCCCAGCGGACAGTAGAAAGACCCAGTACTTC.

This chain uses TRBV20-1 with TRBJ2-1; D perhaps matches TRBD1 (6 bases). The CDR3 spans 14 residues. The V gene lost 5 bases and the J gene lost 8 bases, with 19 bases spanning the gap. The germline V gene has CDR1 DFQATT and CDR2 SNEGSKA (reference sequence). CDR3 loop: CSAPKTGRLDEQFF. In DNA form, the CDR3 reads TGCAGTGCTCCCAAGACAGGCAGGCTGGATGAGCAGTTCTTC.

The rearrangement joins TRBV7-6 to TRBJ2-7; perhaps TRBD1 as D (5 bases). Germline V gene sequence: CDR1 SGHVS, CDR2 FNYEAQ. Trimming left V 1 base short and J 2 bases short, with 9 bases between. This CDR3 comprises 14 residues. CDR3 region: CASSLEKGPYEQYF. Written as DNA, the CDR3 is TGTGCCAGCAGCTTAGAAAAGGGGCCCTACGAGCAGTACTTC.

This clonotype turned up a few times. The chain employs TRBV6-5 and TRBJ1-1; D unclear. The CDR3 extends over 13 amino acids. CDR1 is MNHEY and CDR2 is SVGAGI in the germline V gene. V was cut by 3 bases and J by 5 bases, with 10 bases left in between. CDR3 protein: CASSYPGRTEAFF. Written as DNA, the CDR3 is TGTGCCAGCAGTTATCCAGGACGTACTGAAGCTTTCTTT.

The sample holds a few counts of this clonotype. This chain connects TRBV27 to TRBJ2-1; 8 bases line up with TRBD2. The V gene's germline CDR1 is MNHEY and CDR2 SMNVEV (reference sequence). This CDR3 has 13 amino acids. V lost 6 bases and J lost 7; bases outside the gene matches: 5. The CDR3 protein is CASSREGRNEQFF. The CDR3 DNA sequence: TGTGCCAGCAGCCGGGAGGGAAGAAATGAGCAGTTCTTC.